This T cell receptor beta chain was sequenced for a study of OX40 agonist ivuxolimab in advanced cancers. Study-level background: Of the patients, three showed partial responses, one with hepatocellular carcinoma and two with cutaneous melanoma. Regarding the study as a whole: Dose levels from 0.1 to 3.0 mg/kg saw CD4+ and CD8+ blood T cells expand clonally by week 6. Partial responders treated at 0.1-3.0 mg/kg exhibited clonal expansion among the lowest measured.

This CDR3 has 14 amino acids. Trimming took 5 bases from V and 0 from J; bases not matched to a gene: 3. Germline V gene data show CDR1 as LNHDA and CDR2 as SQIVND (reference sequence). Notes on this clone: What it binds is not known.

Sampling of blood occurred at baseline, cycle 4 day 1, and cycle 7 day 1. Assay: immunoSEQ multiplex PCR; the TCRdb copy retains only in-frame clones and omits some. The sample shows some 35,000 clones, 65% to 80% of them seen only once. The chain combines TRBV19 with TRBJ2-7, with TRBD2 identical over 8 bases. Source: CD4+ or CD8+ T cells sorted from blood, taken in a trial of the OX40 agonist ivuxolimab. This TCR derives from an adult with an advanced solid tumor such as melanoma, head and neck, liver or kidney cancer. The CDR3 DNA reads as TGTGCCAGTAGTTCAAGCGGGAGCTCCTACGAGCAGTACTTC. Its protein is CASSSSGSSYEQYF. Filled out from reference TRBV19 and TRBJ2-7, the complete variable domain reads DGGITQSPKYLFRKEGQNVTLSCEQNLNHDAMYWYRQDPGQGLRLIYYSQIVNDFQKGDIAEGYSVSREKKESFPLTVTSAQKNPTAFYLCASSSSGSSYEQYFGPGTRLTVT.